This TCR beta chain originates from a study of blood T cell repertoires in COVID-19. Study background: Samples taken during acute and convalescent COVID-19 were collected in the United States, Italy and Spain. In each case, the material was cDNA or gDNA derived from T cells, B-cell-depleted T cells, or PBMCs.

Germline V gene sequence: CDR1 LGHNA, CDR2 YNFKEQ. V lost 0 bases and J lost 4, with 13 bases in between. The CDR3 is made up of 15 amino acids. The table came from immunoSEQ multiplex PCR; TCRdb's copy has only in-frame clones and leaves some out. The table records fewer than 250,000 clones, 88% of them present only once. Sequencing was done on a sample of peripheral blood. This clonotype was sampled from a man aged 70-80 years with acute or convalescent COVID-19. This chain connects TRBV4-2 to TRBJ2-7; a weak D match, TRBD1 (6 bases). CDR3 nucleotide sequence: TGTGCCAGCAGCCAAGAGGGGGCCACCGAGTACGAGCAGTACTTC. Its protein product is CASSQEGATEYEQYF.